This T cell receptor beta chain derives from a study of blood T cell repertoires in COVID-19. Background on the study: Whether acute or convalescent, the COVID-19 samples came from the United States, Italy and Spain.

In the original workflow: Nucleated cell counts were estimated from reference gene primer amplification. The protocol was immunoSEQ multiplex PCR, while the TCRdb copy is restricted to in-frame clones and leaves out a portion. V, J and clone size are those of that table, while D and trimming were read from the DNA. The data contain about 110,000 clones, approximately 87% of them singletons. The length of the CDR3 is 16 residues. Looked up from germline, CDR1 is MDHEN and CDR2 is SYDVKM. V trimming: 6 bases; J trimming: 0 bases; junction bases outside the gene matches: 9. V and J are TRBV28 and TRBJ2-5, with 8 bases identical to TRBD2. Sequenced sample: peripheral blood. The TCR comes from a woman aged 55-69 years with acute or convalescent COVID-19. CDR3 sequence reads: CASSAALAAHQETQYF. The CDR3 DNA reads as TGTGCCAGCAGCGCCGCACTAGCGGCCCACCAAGAGACCCAGTACTTC.